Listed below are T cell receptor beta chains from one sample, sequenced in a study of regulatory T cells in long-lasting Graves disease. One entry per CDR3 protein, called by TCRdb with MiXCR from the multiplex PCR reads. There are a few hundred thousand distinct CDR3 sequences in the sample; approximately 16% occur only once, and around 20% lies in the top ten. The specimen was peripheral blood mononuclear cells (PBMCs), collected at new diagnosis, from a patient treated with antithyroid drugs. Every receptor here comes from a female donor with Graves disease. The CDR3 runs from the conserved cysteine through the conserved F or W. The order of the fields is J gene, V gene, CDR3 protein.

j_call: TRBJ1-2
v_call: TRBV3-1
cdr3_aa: CASSPVSYFGYTF

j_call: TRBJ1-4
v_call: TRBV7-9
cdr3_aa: CASSLGRGEKLFF

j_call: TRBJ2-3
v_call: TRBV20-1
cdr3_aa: CSAYSDTITDTQYF

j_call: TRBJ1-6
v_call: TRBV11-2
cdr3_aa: CASSSTGGPASSYNSPLHF

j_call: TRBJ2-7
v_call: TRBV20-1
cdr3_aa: CSASLAGNYEQYF

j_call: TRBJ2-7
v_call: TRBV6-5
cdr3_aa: CASSYSSGPSYEQYF

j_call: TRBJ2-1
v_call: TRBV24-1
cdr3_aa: CATSDALARTNNEQFF

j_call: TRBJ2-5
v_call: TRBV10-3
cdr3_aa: CAISEAGVEETQYF

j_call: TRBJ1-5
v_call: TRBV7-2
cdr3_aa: CASSLSSTAVSNQPQHF

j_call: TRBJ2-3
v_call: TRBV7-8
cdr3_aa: CASSNSPDTQYF

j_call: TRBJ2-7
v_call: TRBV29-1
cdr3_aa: CSVGVIGRPHEQYF

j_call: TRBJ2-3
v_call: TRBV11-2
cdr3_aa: CASSPRAVADTQYF

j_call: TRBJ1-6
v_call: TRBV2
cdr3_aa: CASSVLRVGGSPLHF

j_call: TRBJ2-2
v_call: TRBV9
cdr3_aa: CASRVSETGELFF

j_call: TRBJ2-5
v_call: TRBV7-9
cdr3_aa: CASSALAGVETQYF

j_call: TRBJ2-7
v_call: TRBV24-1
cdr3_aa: CATSDLRGAGTTTYEQYF

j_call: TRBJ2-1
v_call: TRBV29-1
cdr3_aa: CSVSPALGNEQFF

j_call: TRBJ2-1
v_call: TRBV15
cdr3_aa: CATSTDRVNEQFF

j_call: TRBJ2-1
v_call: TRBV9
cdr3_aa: CASSVVGTPAYNEQFF

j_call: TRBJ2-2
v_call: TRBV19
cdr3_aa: CASSLEARLGELFF

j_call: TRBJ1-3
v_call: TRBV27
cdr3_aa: CASSSGEAGNTIYF

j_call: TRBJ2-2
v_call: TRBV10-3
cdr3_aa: CAISDTTGPGELFF

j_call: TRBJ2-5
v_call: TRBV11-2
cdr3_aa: CASSLDYGGMQETQYF

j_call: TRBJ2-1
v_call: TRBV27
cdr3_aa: CASSLSGAHYNEQFF

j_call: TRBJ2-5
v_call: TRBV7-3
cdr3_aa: CASSFGTGGRETQYF

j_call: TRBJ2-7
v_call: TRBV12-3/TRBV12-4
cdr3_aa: CASSLDRVRQYF

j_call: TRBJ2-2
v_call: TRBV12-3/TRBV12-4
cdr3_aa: CASRRLANTGELFF

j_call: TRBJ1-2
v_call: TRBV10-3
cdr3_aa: CAISERDRGRDYGYTF

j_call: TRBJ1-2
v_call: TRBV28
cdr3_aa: CASSFLGRAGDGYTF

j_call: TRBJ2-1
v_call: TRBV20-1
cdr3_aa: CSATPSGNEQFF

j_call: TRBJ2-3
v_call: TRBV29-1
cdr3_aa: CSVEGQSSTDTQYF

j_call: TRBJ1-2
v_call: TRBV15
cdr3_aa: CATSRLIPGWGYTF

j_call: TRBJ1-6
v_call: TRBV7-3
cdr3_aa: CASSPDRERGSPLHF

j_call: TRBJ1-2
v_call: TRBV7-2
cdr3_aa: CASSFQGLDGYTF

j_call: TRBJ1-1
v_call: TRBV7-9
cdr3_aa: CASTIGLTEAFF

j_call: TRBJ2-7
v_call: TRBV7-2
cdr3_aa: CASSLRGGTGAYEQYF

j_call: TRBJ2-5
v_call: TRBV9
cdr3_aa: CASSVGEVGETHYF

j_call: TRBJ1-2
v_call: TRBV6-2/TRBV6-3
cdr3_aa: CASSRQGINYGYTF

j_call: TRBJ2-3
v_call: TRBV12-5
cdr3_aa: CASGPTDTQYF

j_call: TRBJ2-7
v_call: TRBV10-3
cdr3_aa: CAISTTGKGYEQYF

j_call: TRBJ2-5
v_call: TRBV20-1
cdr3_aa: CSARGKLETQYF

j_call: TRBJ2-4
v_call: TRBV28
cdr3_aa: CASSLSVLAKNIQYF

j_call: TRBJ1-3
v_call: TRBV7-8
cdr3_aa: CASSFLTGAGNTIYF

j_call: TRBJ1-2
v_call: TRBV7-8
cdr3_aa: CASSRLEGDGYGYTF

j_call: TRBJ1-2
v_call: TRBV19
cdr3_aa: CASSIEAGTTNYGYTF

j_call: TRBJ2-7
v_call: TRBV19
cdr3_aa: CASSPRLAGALYEQYF

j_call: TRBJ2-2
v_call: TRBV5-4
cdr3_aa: CASKRGGRAEGTGELFF

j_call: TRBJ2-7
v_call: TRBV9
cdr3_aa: CASSVEGTSGRLQYF

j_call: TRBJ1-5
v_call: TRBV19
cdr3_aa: CASSMTGGSNQPQHF

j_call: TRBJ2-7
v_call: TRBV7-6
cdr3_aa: CASSPIEGGTYEQYF

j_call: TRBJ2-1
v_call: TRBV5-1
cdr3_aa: CASSLAGEFNNEQFF

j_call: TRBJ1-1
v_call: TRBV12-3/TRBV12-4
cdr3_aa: CASSLSPFRLDTEAFF

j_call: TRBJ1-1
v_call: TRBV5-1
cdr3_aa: CASSPQGGRDTEAFF